A selection of T cell receptor beta chains follows, all from one sample in a study of T cell responses to AZD1222 COVID-19 vaccine. This table comes from immunoSEQ multiplex PCR, and its TCRdb copy is limited to in-frame clones, with some not included. This sample yields around 100,000 clones, of which around 94% are seen a single time; around 2% belongs to the top ten. The sequencing here drew on peripheral blood, taken on day 0 of AZD1222 vaccination. The receptors shown here come from an adult in good health. Each CDR3 is given with its conserved first and last residue. D genes are given only for firm matches. Only some rows state a clone size, as once, few, many or a class for expanded clones.

clone_size	v_call	d_call	j_call	cdr3_aa	cdr3_nt
-	TRBV9	TRBD2	TRBJ2-3	CASSALELIRGVEDTQYF	TGTGCCAGCAGCGCCCTCGAGCTAATACGGGGGGTTGAAGATACGCAGTATTTT
-	TRBV9	-	TRBJ2-1	CASSVDATHRNEQFF	TGTGCCAGCAGCGTAGACGCTACCCACAGGAATGAGCAGTTCTTC
-	TRBV24-1	TRBD1	TRBJ1-5	CATSDGTGGLYSNQPQHF	TGTGCCACCAGCGACGGGACAGGGGGCCTTTATAGCAATCAGCCCCAGCATTTT
-	TRBV27	-	TRBJ1-1	CASSLSRQEHTEAFF	TGTGCCAGCAGTTTATCGAGGCAGGAACACACTGAAGCTTTCTTT
-	TRBV5-1	-	TRBJ2-7	CASSYNYEQYF	TGCGCCAGCAGCTACAACTACGAGCAGTACTTC
-	TRBV9	-	TRBJ2-7	CASSGAVPTSQYF	TGTGCCAGCAGCGGGGCGGTTCCTACGTCGCAGTACTTC
-	TRBV27	-	TRBJ2-2	CASSLMGPHTGELFF	TGTGCCAGCAGTTTAATGGGACCCCACACCGGGGAGCTGTTTTTT
-	TRBV27	-	TRBJ2-7	CASSLNQGHEQYF	TGTGCCAGCAGTTTAAACCAGGGCCACGAGCAGTACTTC
-	TRBV7-8	-	TRBJ2-7	CASSLVRYEQYF	TGTGCCAGCAGCTTAGTCCGTTACGAGCAGTACTTC
few	TRBV28	TRBD2	TRBJ2-2	CASTKTSGGYGELFF	TGTGCCAGCACTAAAACTAGCGGGGGGTACGGGGAGCTGTTTTTT
-	TRBV27	-	TRBJ1-2	CASSLRAPAGVLYGYTF	TGTGCCAGCAGTTTACGTGCCCCAGCGGGAGTTTTGTATGGCTACACCTTC
-	TRBV3-1/TRBV3-2	-	TRBJ1-1	CASSQESRNTEAFF	TGTGCCAGCAGCCAAGAGAGCAGGAACACTGAAGCTTTCTTT
-	TRBV6-1	-	TRBJ1-5	CASSERAGVQHF	TGTGCCAGCAGTGAAAGGGCAGGGGTCCAGCATTTT
few	TRBV4-3	-	TRBJ2-2	CASSPAPVGSNTGELFF	TGCGCCAGCAGCCCCGCGCCCGTCGGGAGCAACACCGGGGAGCTGTTTTTT
once	TRBV3-1/TRBV3-2	-	TRBJ1-1	CASSHQTGMNTEAFF	TGTGCCAGCAGCCACCAGACAGGAATGAACACTGAAGCTTTCTTT
-	TRBV18	-	TRBJ1-1	CASSPVSGSDTEAFF	TGTGCCAGCTCACCGGTTTCGGGATCGGACACTGAAGCTTTCTTT
-	TRBV12-3/TRBV12-4	-	TRBJ1-1	CASSLGTEAFF	TGTGCCAGCAGTTTAGGGACTGAAGCTTTCTTT
-	TRBV30	-	TRBJ2-1	CAWSVQPGEASEQFF	TGTGCCTGGAGTGTACAGCCGGGAGAAGCAAGTGAGCAGTTCTTC
-	TRBV7-8	TRBD1	TRBJ1-2	CASSFRPGQGLYGYTF	TGTGCCAGCAGCTTTCGGCCGGGACAGGGTCTGTATGGCTACACCTTC
-	TRBV29-1	-	TRBJ2-1	CSVVETAYNEQFF	TGCAGCGTTGTAGAGACAGCCTACAATGAGCAGTTCTTC
-	TRBV12-3/TRBV12-4	-	TRBJ1-2	CASSTLLTSGYTF	TGTGCCAGCAGTACCCTATTAACCAGTGGCTACACCTTC
-	TRBV25-1	-	TRBJ1-6	CASSDFIDSPLHF	TGTGCCAGCAGTGACTTCATAGACTCACCCCTCCACTTT
-	TRBV5-3	-	TRBJ2-1	CARSLTACSYNEQFF	TGTGCCAGAAGCTTGACAGCGTGCTCCTACAATGAGCAGTTCTTC
-	TRBV11-3	TRBD1	TRBJ1-3	CASSKDRGRTIYF	TGTGCCAGCAGCAAAGACAGGGGGAGAACCATATATTTT
-	TRBV3-1/TRBV3-2	-	TRBJ2-1	CASSPSAAYNEQFF	TGTGCCAGCAGCCCCTCGGCGGCCTACAATGAGCAGTTCTTC
-	TRBV5-4	-	TRBJ2-3	CASSIGADGRIRYF	TGTGCCAGCAGCATCGGGGCGGACGGACGGATTAGGTATTTT
once	TRBV2	-	TRBJ1-1	CASSVRQRNTEAFF	TGTGCCAGCAGCGTACGGCAGAGGAACACTGAAGCTTTCTTT
-	TRBV2	TRBD1	TRBJ1-3	CASSFRQGGGNTIYF	TGTGCCAGCAGTTTTCGACAGGGCGGGGGAAACACCATATATTTT
-	TRBV6-6	TRBD1	TRBJ1-1	CASSYSGTANTEAFF	TGTGCCAGCAGTTACTCAGGGACAGCGAACACTGAAGCTTTCTTT
-	TRBV7-2	-	TRBJ1-2	CASSLEATASGYTF	TGTGCCAGCAGCTTAGAAGCTACCGCGTCGGGCTACACCTTC
-	TRBV14	-	TRBJ1-4	CASSLQGTIDEKLFF	TGTGCCAGCAGCTTACAGGGTACTATCGATGAAAAACTGTTTTTT
-	TRBV7-2	TRBD2	TRBJ2-1	CASSPGLAGGGFF	TGTGCCAGCAGTCCGGGACTAGCGGGGGGCGGGTTCTTC
once	TRBV27	-	TRBJ2-7	CASRLKGDAIYEQYF	TGTGCCAGCAGACTTAAGGGGGACGCCATCTACGAGCAGTACTTC
-	TRBV6-5	-	TRBJ2-7	CASTSLSGGSYEQYF	TGTGCCAGCACTTCTCTATCCGGGGGCTCCTACGAGCAGTACTTC
-	TRBV19	TRBD1	TRBJ1-5	CASNSLGTGNQPQHF	TGTGCCAGTAATTCCCTAGGGACAGGGAATCAGCCCCAGCATTTT
once	TRBV11-2	-	TRBJ1-4	CASSPVRGRTRENEKLFF	TGTGCCAGCAGCCCCGTGAGAGGGCGGACAAGAGAGAATGAAAAACTGTTTTTT
-	TRBV12-3/TRBV12-4	-	TRBJ1-2	CASSFGQIGYTF	TGTGCCAGCAGTTTCGGTCAGATCGGCTACACCTTC
-	TRBV19	TRBD1	TRBJ1-4	CASSSGTGAEKLFF	TGTGCCAGTAGCTCCGGGACAGGGGCTGAAAAACTGTTTTTT
-	TRBV5-1	TRBD1	TRBJ1-2	CASSLDVGTAGYTF	TGCGCCAGCAGTCTGGATGTTGGGACAGCCGGCTACACCTTC
-	TRBV5-5	TRBD2	TRBJ2-2	CASSRLAGGNTGELFF	TGTGCCAGCAGCCGACTAGCGGGGGGGAACACCGGGGAGCTGTTTTTT
-	TRBV19	-	TRBJ1-6	CASSIGRESSYNSPLHF	TGTGCCAGTAGTATTGGACGGGAGAGCTCCTATAATTCACCCCTCCACTTT